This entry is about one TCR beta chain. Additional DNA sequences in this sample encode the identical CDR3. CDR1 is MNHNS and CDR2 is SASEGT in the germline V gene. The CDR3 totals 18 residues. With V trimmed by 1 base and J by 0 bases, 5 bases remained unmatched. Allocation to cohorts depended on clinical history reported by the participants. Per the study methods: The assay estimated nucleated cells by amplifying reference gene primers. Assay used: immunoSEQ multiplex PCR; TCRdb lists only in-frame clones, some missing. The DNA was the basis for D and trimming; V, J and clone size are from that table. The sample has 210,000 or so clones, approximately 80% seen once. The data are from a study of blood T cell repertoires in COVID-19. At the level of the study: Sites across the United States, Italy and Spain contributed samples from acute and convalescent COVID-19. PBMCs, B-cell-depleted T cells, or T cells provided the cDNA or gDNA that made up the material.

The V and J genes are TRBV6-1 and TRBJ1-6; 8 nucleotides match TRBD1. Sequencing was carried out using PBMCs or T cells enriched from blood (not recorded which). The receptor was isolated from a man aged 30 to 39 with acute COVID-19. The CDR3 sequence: CASSEGTGSGSYNSPLHF. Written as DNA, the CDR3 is TGTGCCAGCAGTGAAGGGACAGGGTCGGGCTCCTATAATTCACCCCTCCACTTT.